This TCR beta chain derives from a study of human T cells and chemical hapten exposure. Study-level information: Variability of per-sample TCR yields stemmed mainly from small differences in pooled library volume.

Indicated time point: healthy volunteer bleed at 2 weeks. Unfractionated whole blood was the source of the extracted total RNA. V was pared by 3 bases and J by 2 bases, with 1 base of the junction left unmatched. Looked up from germline, CDR1 is MNHEY and CDR2 is SMNVEV (reference sequence). The CDR3 loop spans 13 amino acids. The study's library attached unique molecular identifiers to single cDNA molecules. Via MiXCR, TCRdb re-called the RACE reads, giving one row per CDR3 protein. The sample gives 130,000 or so distinct CDR3 sequences, approximately 9.1% of which show up once; 1.5% to 2% is in the top ten.

The V and J genes are TRBV27 and TRBJ2-7; 7 nucleotides match TRBD1. The source of this sequence is a male donor in good health. Some clones in this sample may be carry-over from other donors' samples. Input material: whole blood. The DNA of the CDR3 is TGTGCCAGCAGTTTCACAGGGGCCTACGAGCAGTACTTC. Amino acids: CASSFTGAYEQYF.